Listed below are T cell receptor beta chains from one sample, sequenced in a study of regulatory T cells in long-lasting Graves disease. MiXCR was run by TCRdb on the multiplex PCR reads, yielding one entry per CDR3 protein. The sample has about 430,000 distinct CDR3 sequences, around 20% seen once; the top ten hold approximately 14%. The sequencing here drew on peripheral blood mononuclear cells (PBMCs), taken when the disease was refractory, from a patient treated with antithyroid drugs. The receptor set was obtained from a female donor with Graves disease. Both conserved end residues are part of each CDR3. The order of the fields is clone size, V gene, J gene, D gene, CDR3 DNA, CDR3 protein. The D gene is left open where the match is weak. Clone size is stated in some rows and not others, as once, few, many or a class when expanded.

>many|TRBV20-1|TRBJ2-5|.
TGCAGTGCTAGAGGGCGGCAAGAGACCCAGTACTTC
CSARGRQETQYF
>many|TRBV7-9|TRBJ1-6|TRBD1
TGTGCCAGCAGACCGGGGCCTGACAGGGCCAGAGGGTCACCCCTCCACTTT
CASRPGPDRARGSPLHF
>few|TRBV6-1|TRBJ2-2|.
TGTGCCAGCAGGCTGGGGGCAACGAACACCGGGGAGCTGTTTTTT
CASRLGATNTGELFF
>.|TRBV7-3|TRBJ2-6|.
TGTGCCAGCAGCTTAACCGGCAGCTCTGGGGCCAACGTCCTGACTTTC
CASSLTGSSGANVLTF
>few|TRBV28|TRBJ1-3|.
TGTGCCAGCAGTCCCCGCTATCCGAGGGAGGAATTAGGAAACACCATATATTTT
CASSPRYPREELGNTIYF
>.|TRBV6-5|TRBJ2-3|.
TGTGCCAGCAGTTACAGGGTTCAAGAGGCAGATACGCAGTATTTT
CASSYRVQEADTQYF
>once|TRBV20-1|TRBJ2-1|.
TGCAGTGCAACGAGGACAGAAGACCTTAATGAGCAGTTCTTC
CSATRTEDLNEQFF
>.|TRBV15|TRBJ2-7|.
TGTGCCACCAGCAGAGATCAAGGGGGAGGGAGGGAGCAGTACTTC
CATSRDQGGGREQYF
>.|TRBV19|TRBJ2-2|TRBD1
TGTGCCGGTAGGGGACAGGGGGCCGGGGAGCTGTTTTTT
CAGRGQGAGELFF
>many|TRBV7-8|TRBJ2-7|.
TGTGCCAGCAGCCGACAGGATTGGCAGCAGTACTTC
CASSRQDWQQYF
>many|TRBV28|TRBJ2-6|.
TGTGCCAGCAGCCGGGACGGGGCCAACGTCCTGACTTTC
CASSRDGANVLTF
>.|TRBV20-1|TRBJ2-3|.
TGCAGTGCTAGAGCGGGGGCGGCCGCGGATACGCAGTATTTT
CSARAGAAADTQYF
>.|TRBV3-1|TRBJ2-1|.
TGTGCCAGCAGCCAGATTTTTAGGGAGCAGTTCTTC
CASSQIFREQFF
>.|TRBV28|TRBJ2-3|TRBD2
TGTGCCAGCAGCATATACACGGGACTAGCTTCGGATACGCAGTATTTT
CASSIYTGLASDTQYF
>.|TRBV29-1|TRBJ2-5|.
TGCAGCACACTGTGGCAAGAGACCCAGTACTTC
CSTLWQETQYF
>many|TRBV20-1|TRBJ2-7|.
TGCAGTGCTGGGGTACTGGGCGAGCAGTACTTC
CSAGVLGEQYF
>.|TRBV14|TRBJ1-2|TRBD1
TGTGCCAGCAGCCAAGACCCGGGGAAGGGGGCTAGTTCTGGCTACACCTTC
CASSQDPGKGASSGYTF
>.|TRBV5-1|TRBJ2-7|.
TGCGCCAGCAGCATCTTCCCTAAGGGCGACTCCTCCTACGAGCAGTACTTC
CASSIFPKGDSSYEQYF
>many|TRBV6-1|TRBJ2-7|.
TGTGCCAGCAGAACCGGATATCTTGAGTCCTACGAGCAGTACTTC
CASRTGYLESYEQYF
>many|TRBV5-1|TRBJ1-6|TRBD1
TGCGCCAGCAGCTTGGGGACAGGGGCTTATTCACCCCTCCACTTT
CASSLGTGAYSPLHF
>many|TRBV12-3/TRBV12-4|TRBJ2-7|.
TGTGCCAGCAGCCCCACTATAACCTACGAGCAGTACTTC
CASSPTITYEQYF
>many|TRBV30|TRBJ2-7|TRBD2
TGTGCCTGGAGTAGGGGACTAGCGAGTACCTACGAGCAGTACTTC
CAWSRGLASTYEQYF
>few|TRBV27|TRBJ2-7|TRBD1
TGTGCCAGCGAAAGGGACAGTAACCACGAGCAGTACTTC
CASERDSNHEQYF
>few|TRBV7-6|TRBJ2-5|.
TGTGCCAGCAGCTCTCCGACTACCCAAGAGACCCAGTACTTC
CASSSPTTQETQYF
>.|TRBV6-4|TRBJ2-1|TRBD2
TGTGCCAGCAGTTACCTTTCGACTAGCGGGAGGGCCATATATGAGCAGTTCTTC
CASSYLSTSGRAIYEQFF
>many|TRBV18|TRBJ2-4|.
TGTGCCAGCTCACCCTTAACTAACACGGGAAACATTCAGTACTTC
CASSPLTNTGNIQYF
>few|TRBV7-3|TRBJ2-2|.
TGTGCCAGCAGCCTACATAGACTAGACGGGGAGACCGGGGAGCTGTTTTTT
CASSLHRLDGETGELFF
>few|TRBV25-1|TRBJ2-7|TRBD2
TGTGCCAGCAGTGGACTAGCGCAAGAGCAGTACTTC
CASSGLAQEQYF
>.|TRBV7-8|TRBJ2-3|TRBD2
TGTGCCAGCAGCCCAGGACTAGCGGCGCTCACAGATACGCAGTATTTT
CASSPGLAALTDTQYF
>many|TRBV6-1|TRBJ1-2|.
TGTGCAGTATCCAGGGATGATAACTATGGCTACACCTTC
CAVSRDDNYGYTF
>few|TRBV20-1|TRBJ1-4|.
TGCCGCCCCGGGACCCCCGAGGTTACTAATGAAAAACTGTTTTTT
CRPGTPEVTNEKLFF
>many|TRBV3-1|TRBJ1-2|TRBD1
TGTGCCAGCAGCCGGGACAGGGAGGATGGCTACACCTTC
CASSRDREDGYTF
>many|TRBV2|TRBJ2-2|TRBD1
TGTGCCAGCAGCCCCACCGGGACAGAAAACACCGGGGAGCTGTTTTTT
CASSPTGTENTGELFF
>.|TRBV20-1|TRBJ2-7|.
TGCAGTGCTAGTGGGGACTCCGTCTACGAGCAGTACTTC
CSASGDSVYEQYF
>few|TRBV6-1|TRBJ2-7|TRBD2
TGTGCCAGCAGAAAATCGGGAGCGGGAGTCTCCTACGAGCAGTACTTC
CASRKSGAGVSYEQYF
>.|TRBV7-9|TRBJ2-7|.
TGTGCCAGCAGCTTAGAACCGACTGGGCAGTACTTC
CASSLEPTGQYF
>many|TRBV27|TRBJ2-7|.
TGTGCCAGCAGTTTATATCAACAAAAATCTTACGAGCAGTACTTC
CASSLYQQKSYEQYF
>.|TRBV4-1|TRBJ2-3|TRBD2
TGCGCCAGCAGCCAAGGGTTGGTTACTAGCGGGAGGACTTTGGGTACGCAGTATTTT
CASSQGLVTSGRTLGTQYF
>.|TRBV7-8|TRBJ2-5|.
TGTGCCAGCAGCCTATGGACACCCAAAAAAGAGACCCAGTACTTC
CASSLWTPKKETQYF
>few|TRBV5-1|TRBJ1-1|TRBD1
TGCGCCAGCAGCGGAGGACAGGGGCGCGGTGAAGCTTTCTTT
CASSGGQGRGEAFF
>many|TRBV3-1|TRBJ1-1|.
TGTGCCAGCACGAGAGGAGGCACTGAAGCTTTCTTT
CASTRGGTEAFF
>many|TRBV6-1|TRBJ1-1|TRBD1
TGTGCCAGCAGTGAGGACAGGGACACTGAAGCTTTCTTT
CASSEDRDTEAFF
>.|TRBV18|TRBJ2-7|.
TGTGCCAGCTCGCCGGGGGCGGAATCCTACGAGCAGTACTTC
CASSPGAESYEQYF
>.|TRBV29-1|TRBJ2-7|.
TGCAGCGTTGAAGCCGCTATAGGATACGAGCAGTACTTC
CSVEAAIGYEQYF
>.|TRBV20-1|TRBJ2-7|TRBD2
TGCAGTGCTAGAGATTTGGGACTAGCGGTGGGAAATGAGCAGTACTTC
CSARDLGLAVGNEQYF
>many|TRBV20-1|TRBJ1-2|.
TGCAGTGCTAGCGGGATGAATGGCTACACCTTC
CSASGMNGYTF
>many|TRBV11-2|TRBJ2-2|TRBD1
TGTGCCAGCAGCTTAGATCCCGGGACAGCCCCCGGGGAGCTGTTTTTT
CASSLDPGTAPGELFF
>many|TRBV28|TRBJ2-7|.
TGTGCCAGCAGTTTCACCGGGGCAAGCGAGCAGTACTTC
CASSFTGASEQYF
>.|TRBV5-1|TRBJ2-7|.
TGCGCCAGCTGCTTGACCGGGGACGGCTACGAGCAGTACTTC
CASCLTGDGYEQYF
>many|TRBV6-1|TRBJ2-2|TRBD2
TGTGCCAGCAGGGGACTAGCGGGAACGAACACCGGGGAGCTGTTTTTT
CASRGLAGTNTGELFF
>many|TRBV28|TRBJ2-5|TRBD2
TGTGCCAGCAGCCCATCGTCGGGGGGAGGGGAAGAGACCCAGTACTTC
CASSPSSGGGEETQYF
>once|TRBV5-6|TRBJ1-5|.
TGTGCCAGCAGCTACAGGGACCATCAGCCCCAGCATTTT
CASSYRDHQPQHF
>.|TRBV4-1|TRBJ1-1|TRBD1
TGCGCCAGCAGCCAAAGCGGACAGGGGGCCGGTGAAGCTTTCTTT
CASSQSGQGAGEAFF
>many|TRBV15|TRBJ2-5|.
TGTGCCACCAGCAGAGCTCCTTCAGAGACCCAGTACTTC
CATSRAPSETQYF
>many|TRBV30|TRBJ2-5|.
TGTGCCTGGATTCGGTACGGGGAGACCCAGTACTTC
CAWIRYGETQYF
>.|TRBV29-1|TRBJ1-2|.
TGCAGCGTTTCATCCGGGACAAGGGCTACCTATGGCTACACCTTC
CSVSSGTRATYGYTF
>few|TRBV15|TRBJ1-3|.
TGTGCCACCAGCAGATCAGGGTCTGGAAACACCATATATTTT
CATSRSGSGNTIYF
>.|TRBV3-1|TRBJ2-7|.
TGTGCCAGCAGCCAAGAAGTAAGGACCTACGAGCAGTACTTC
CASSQEVRTYEQYF
>many|TRBV3-1|TRBJ1-2|.
TGTGCCAGCAGCCAAGAGAACAGCGGCTACACCTTC
CASSQENSGYTF
>.|TRBV28|TRBJ1-3|.
TGTGCCAGCAGTACCCCGGGGGCTGGAAACACCATATATTTT
CASSTPGAGNTIYF